The sequence of this T cell receptor beta chain was determined in a study of a mutant IDH1 vaccine in newly diagnosed glioma. Study-wide background: Vaccination followed radiotherapy alone by 4-6 weeks, or accompanied temozolomide cycles. Treated patients, roughly 62% male and about 38% female, averaged approximately 40 years of age. The V12 visit happened in week 35, and the V13 visit happened in week 47.

TCRdb's copy holds only in-frame clones and misses some; the assay was immunoSEQ multiplex PCR. The sample includes tens of thousands of clones, 82% of them seen just once. The time point was: week 47, end of study. Vaccination used 300 ug of mutant IDH1 20-mer peptide per dose, with topical imiquimod. This clone came up a few times. Its antigen is currently unknown. The CDR3 is 15 amino acids. Germline loops: CDR1 MGHRA, CDR2 YSYEKL. V shed 1 base and J shed 4 bases, with 13 bases lying between them. Sequencing used PBMCs, obtained from a glioma patient whose treatment included an IDH1 peptide vaccine. The receptor's source is a man between 40 and 49 years old with glioma. Some clones in this sample may be carry-over from other donors' samples. This chain links TRBV4-1 with TRBJ1-2; tentative D call: TRBD1 (6 bases). The CDR3 DNA reads TGCGCCAGCAGCCAAGGATTCGGGACACTCTATGGCTACACCTTC. Translation gives CASSQGFGTLYGYTF.